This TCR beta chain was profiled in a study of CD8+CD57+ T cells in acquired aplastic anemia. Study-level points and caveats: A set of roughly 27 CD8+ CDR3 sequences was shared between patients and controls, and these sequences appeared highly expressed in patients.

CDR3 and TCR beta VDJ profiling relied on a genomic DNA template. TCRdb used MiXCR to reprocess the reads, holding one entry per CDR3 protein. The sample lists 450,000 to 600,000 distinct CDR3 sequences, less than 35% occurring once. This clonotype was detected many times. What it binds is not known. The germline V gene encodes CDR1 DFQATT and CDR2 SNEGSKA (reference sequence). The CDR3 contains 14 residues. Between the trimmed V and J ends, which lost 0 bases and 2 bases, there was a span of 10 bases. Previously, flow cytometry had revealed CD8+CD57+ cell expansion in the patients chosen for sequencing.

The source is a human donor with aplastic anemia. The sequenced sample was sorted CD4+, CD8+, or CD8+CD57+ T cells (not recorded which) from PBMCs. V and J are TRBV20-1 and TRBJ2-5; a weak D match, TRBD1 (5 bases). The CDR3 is CSARDPGQQETQYF. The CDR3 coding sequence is TGCAGTGCTAGAGATCCAGGACAACAAGAGACCCAGTACTTC.